This TCR beta chain comes out of a study of Ad26.COV2.S vaccination and SARS-CoV-2 variants. Worth noting for this clone: What it binds is not known.

Here immunoSEQ multiplex PCR was the method, and the copy in TCRdb shows in-frame clones only, minus some. The data show roughly 300,000 clones, around nine tenths seen once. The CDR3 is made up of 17 amino acids. The trim removed 5 bases at V and 1 base at J, leaving 10 bases unmatched. Germline V gene lookup returns CDR1 SGHTA and CDR2 FQGNSA. Treatment defined: 19 received Ad26.COV2.S at low or high dose, single or two shots; roughly five received placebo; per-sample allocation not given. Sampling was done on day 63 after the first vaccine or placebo injection. Wuhan-strain SARS-CoV-2 spike was expressed by the Ad26 vector that made up the vaccine. General study points: Vaccine and placebo recipients had comparable breadth of non-spike TCRs. Marked by substantial breadth, spike-specific CD8+ and CD4+ T cell responses were reportedly seen after vaccination.

This chain uses TRBV7-2 with TRBJ2-5; 10 positions agree with TRBD2. This specimen consisted of peripheral blood, obtained in a trial of Ad26.COV2.S vaccine versus placebo. The sequence came from a person between 18 and 65 years old who received the Ad26.COV2.S COVID-19 vaccine or a placebo. CDR3 coding DNA: TGTGCCAGCAGCCGCGGGGCTAGCGGGGGCTTCCAAGAGACCCAGTACTTC. It translates to CASSRGASGGFQETQYF.